This TCR beta chain came from a study of blood T cell repertoires in COVID-19. Turning to the study itself: Sources were T cells, B-cell-depleted T cells, or PBMCs; the material itself was cDNA or gDNA.

This table comes from immunoSEQ multiplex PCR, and its TCRdb copy is limited to in-frame clones, with some not included. There are a few hundred thousand clones in the sample; over 70% occur only once, and around 3.2% lies in the top ten. Germline V gene data show CDR1 as MNHEY and CDR2 as SVGAGI. V shed 6 bases, J shed 2 bases, and the junction held 3 bases outside the gene matches. The CDR3 covers 14 residues. The rearrangement uses TRBV6-5 and TRBJ2-2, with TRBD2 identical over 7 bases. This receptor was identified in a woman aged 80 or over with acute or convalescent COVID-19. Sequencing used peripheral blood. The DNA of the CDR3 is TGTGCCAGCAGGCCTAGCGGAAACACCGGGGAGCTGTTTTTT. Translating it yields CASRPSGNTGELFF.